Each of the 21 T cell receptor beta chains below was sequenced from the same sample in a study of T cells in Graves' hyperthyroidism and ophthalmopathy. Amplified regions were TCR beta CDR3 sequences from RNA transcripts. The HTBI primer set served for first-round RT-PCR of the TCR CDR3. TCRdb re-analysed the multiplex PCR reads in MiXCR, keeping a single row per CDR3 protein. The sample holds approximately 380,000 distinct CDR3 sequences, about a fifth seen once. The sample consisted of blood. Receptors originate from a woman aged 18-30 years with Graves' hyperthyroidism.

This clonotype has at least ten counts. The rearrangement joins TRBV25-1 to TRBJ2-2, with unresolved D. Trimming took 3 bases from V and 7 from J, leaving 15 bases between them. Germline lookup yields CDR1 MGHDK and CDR2 SYGVNS. The CDR3 is made up of 15 amino acids. The CDR3 nucleotides are TGTGCCAGCAGTGATATCCGTAACTCGGTCGGGGAGCTGTTTTTT. Translating it yields CASSDIRNSVGELFF. The variable domain in full, completed from reference TRBV25-1 and TRBJ2-2, reads EADIYQTPRYLVIGTGKKITLECSQTMGHDKMYWYQQDPGMELHLIHYSYGVNSTEKGDLSSESTVSRIRTEHFPLTLESARPSHTSQYLCASSDIRNSVGELFFGEGSRLTVL.

Notes on this clonotype: A much larger clone sits a single nucleotide away, making a read error possible. This chain uses TRBV5-5 with TRBJ2-2; the D gene is possibly TRBD2 (5 bases). Looked up from germline, CDR1 is SGHKS and CDR2 is YYEKEE (reference sequence). This CDR3 is built from 14 residues. The CDR3 region has the DNA TGTGCCAGCAGCTTGCAGGCAAACACCGGGGAGCTGTTATTT. This gives the protein CASSLQANTGELLF.

This clonotype occurred many times. The chain links TRBV3-1 to TRBJ2-7, with D perhaps TRBD1 or TRBD2 (5 bases each). Germline CDR1 and CDR2: LGHDT and YNNKEL (reference sequence). The CDR3 has 13 residues. The V gene lost 4 bases and the J gene lost 0 bases, with 7 bases spanning the gap. The DNA for the CDR3 is TGTGCCAGCAGCCGGGACGACTCCTACGAGCAGTACTTC. As protein: CASSRDDSYEQYF.

This clonotype occurred many times. The chain is built from TRBV6-5 and TRBJ1-1; no definite D call. The germline gives CDR1 MNHEY, CDR2 SVGAGI. V lost 5 bases, J lost 0 bases, and 7 bases lay in between. This CDR3 spans 13 amino acids. CDR3 bases: TGTGCCAGCAGTATACATCTGAACACTGAAGCTTTCTTT. Translating it yields CASSIHLNTEAFF.

Turning to this clonotype: A much larger clone differs by one base, so this may be a read error. J is TRBJ2-2 and V is TRBV12-3 or TRBV12-4; 9 nucleotides match TRBD1. This CDR3 region has 16 residues. The CDR3 loop reads CASTYTGGAGTRELFF. The CDR3 nucleotides read TGTGCCAGCACCTATACAGGGGGCGCTGGCACCCGGGAGCTGTTTTTT.

In its sample, this clonotype was seen many times. The chain couples TRBV6-2 or TRBV6-3 to TRBJ1-1, with D possibly matching TRBD1 (5 bases). Germline V lookup: CDR1 MNHEY, CDR2 SVGEGT. The V end lost 10 bases, the J end lost 4 bases, and 19 bases lay between the germline ends. This CDR3 has 14 residues. CDR3 coding DNA: TGTGCCATCAAAACGGTAGGGGAAGTCACTGAAGCTTTCTTT. Protein sequence: CAIKTVGEVTEAFF.

This clonotype came up many times. CDR3 nucleotide sequence: TGTGCCAGCAGCCAGCTTAGCCGTCTTAAGGCCTCCTACGAGCAGTACTTC. Translated, it gives CASSQLSRLKASYEQYF. This chain uses TRBV2 with TRBJ2-7; no reliable D call. V was shortened by 6 bases and J by 0 bases, with 21 bases between the two germline ends. The CDR3 has 17 amino acids. CDR1 and CDR2 from the germline V gene are SNHLY and FYNNEI.

This clonotype was seen repeatedly, ten times or more. V is TRBV19 and J is TRBJ2-5, with a weak D call TRBD1 (6 bases). In germline, CDR1 is LNHDA, CDR2 SQIVND (reference sequence). Trimming left V 3 bases short and J 2 bases short, with 10 bases between. The CDR3 contains 14 residues. Here the CDR3 reads CASSIGGQQETQYF. CDR3 in DNA: TGTGCCAGTAGTATTGGAGGACAGCAAGAGACCCAGTACTTC. The variable domain in full, with the rest retrieved from reference TRBV19 and TRBJ2-5, is DGGITQSPKYLFRKEGQNVTLSCEQNLNHDAMYWYRQDPGQGLRLIYYSQIVNDFQKGDIAEGYSVSREKKESFPLTVTSAQKNPTAFYLCASSIGGQQETQYFGPGTRLLVL.

As concerns this clonotype: Relative to the germline gene, one junction end is altered; a read error may explain this. The chain joins TRBV30 to TRBJ2-2; TRBD2 agrees at 9 bases. Germline V lookup: CDR1 GTSNPN, CDR2 SVGIG (reference sequence). There are 16 residues in the CDR3. The CDR3 bases are TGTGCCTGGAGAGCAGCGGGGGGCTTCAACACCGGGGAGCTATTTTTT. Amino acids: CAWRAAGGFNTGELFF.

The chain couples TRBV19 to TRBJ2-7, with 7 bases fitting TRBD2. Germline values: CDR1 LNHDA, CDR2 SQIVND (reference sequence). V gave up 3 bases and J gave up 3 bases; unmatched junction bases: 5. The CDR3 runs to 14 residues. CDR3 in amino acids: CASSMGERGYEQYF. CDR3 nucleotide sequence: TGTGCCAGTAGTATGGGCGAGCGGGGCTACGAGCAGTACTTC.

This clonotype was seen a few times. The genes are TRBV2 and TRBJ2-7, with TRBD2 as a possible D gene (5 bases). Trimming took 9 bases from V and 10 from J, leaving 22 bases between them. From germline, CDR1 is SNHLY and CDR2 FYNNEI. The length of the CDR3 is 13 residues. CDR3 amino acids: CASSSYGLPGQYF. CDR3 nucleotide sequence: TGTGCCAGTAGTAGCTACGGACTGCCGGGCCAGTACTTC.

This clonotype showed up many times. The rearrangement joins TRBV25-1 to TRBJ2-2; D gene ambiguous. The V gene lost 1 base and the J gene lost 3 bases, with 9 bases spanning the gap. This CDR3 spans 15 amino acids. Germline lookup yields CDR1 MGHDK and CDR2 SYGVNS. DNA for the CDR3: TGTGCCAGCAGTGAATTGTGGCGAGACACCGGGGAGCTGTTTTTT. Translation gives CASSELWRDTGELFF. Using reference TRBV25-1 and TRBJ2-2 for the parts outside the CDR3, the full variable domain is EADIYQTPRYLVIGTGKKITLECSQTMGHDKMYWYQQDPGMELHLIHYSYGVNSTEKGDLSSESTVSRIRTEHFPLTLESARPSHTSQYLCASSELWRDTGELFFGEGSRLTVL.

This clonotype was detected many times. The chain recombines TRBV6-2 or TRBV6-3 with TRBJ2-5; D might be TRBD2 (6 bases). Germline V gene sequence: CDR1 MNHEY, CDR2 SVGEGT. V was shortened by 7 bases and J by 1 base, with 16 bases between the two germline ends. This CDR3 has 15 residues. CDR3 loop: CASIRIAGSQETQYF. CDR3 DNA sequence: TGTGCCAGCATCCGTATCGCGGGATCCCAAGAGACCCAGTACTTC.

The V gene is TRBV12-5, the J gene TRBJ2-5; TRBD2 aligns across 8 bases. V shed 6 bases, J shed 0 bases, and the junction held 6 bases outside the gene matches. The CDR3 extends over 15 amino acids. Germline V gives CDR1 LGHNT, CDR2 FRNRAP. The chain's CDR3 is CASGPTSAHQETQYF. The DNA of the CDR3 is TGTGCTAGTGGCCCGACTAGCGCACACCAAGAGACCCAGTACTTC.

Concerning this clonotype itself: This could be a read error, since a much larger clone is one nucleotide away. The chain has TRBV5-1 and TRBJ1-1, with a possible D match to TRBD1 (5 bases). The germline V gene has CDR1 SGHRS and CDR2 YFSETQ. This CDR3 comprises 15 residues. This chain's CDR3 is CASRRSREGNSEAFF. The CDR3 nucleotides read TGCGCCAGCAGGAGGAGTCGGGAGGGGAACTCTGAAGCTTTCTTT.

This clonotype was picked up many times. The chain is built from TRBV15 and TRBJ1-6, with a tentative D call TRBD1 (6 bases). V lost 0 bases and J lost 8, with 8 bases in between. This CDR3 is built from 14 residues. Germline V gene lookup returns CDR1 LNHNV and CDR2 YYDKDF (reference sequence). CDR3 coding DNA: TGTGCCACCAGCAGAGAGAGGACAGATTCACCCCTCCACTTT. This codes for CATSRERTDSPLHF.

In this sample, this clonotype turned up many times. This rearrangement joins TRBV20-1 to TRBJ2-5; tentatively, D is TRBD2 (6 bases). Trimming cost V 6 bases and J 4 bases, with 18 bases left between them. This CDR3 is 14 amino acids long. The germline CDR1 and CDR2 sequences are DFQATT and SNEGSKA (reference sequence). The CDR3 coding sequence is TGCAGTGCCGAGATGAACGGGGGAGGAGAGACCCAGTACTTC. Its translation: CSAEMNGGGETQYF.

This clonotype was counted ten times or more. CDR3 nucleotide sequence: TGCAGTGCTAGGAAGGGAACCGGGGAGCTGTTTTTT. This codes for CSARKGTGELFF. The chain carries TRBV20-1 and TRBJ2-2; D is unresolved. Germline-derived CDR1 and CDR2 are DFQATT and SNEGSKA (reference sequence). V gave up 3 bases and J gave up 5 bases, with 7 bases separating them. This CDR3 comprises 12 residues.

At least ten counts were recorded for this clonotype. The chain joins TRBV12-3 or TRBV12-4 to TRBJ2-2; TRBD1 might be the D (5 bases). The CDR3 contains 17 residues. V lost 0 bases and J 5 bases, leaving 16 bases between the germline ends. CDR3 DNA sequence: TGTGCCAGCAGTTTAGCGCTTGGTGGGGCGGTAACCGGGGAGCTGTTTTTT. Amino acid sequence: CASSLALGGAVTGELFF.

The chain combines TRBV18 with TRBJ2-6; D not resolved. The CDR3 covers 16 residues. Germline V lookup: CDR1 KGHSH, CDR2 LQKENI. V lost 4 bases to trimming and J lost 0 bases, with 10 bases between them. The CDR3 protein is CASSRAGPSGANVLTF. Written as DNA, the CDR3 is TGTGCCAGCTCACGAGCAGGCCCCTCTGGGGCCAACGTCCTGACTTTC.

Turning to this clonotype: A junction end diverges from the germline sequence, so it may reflect a read error. The chain joins TRBV24-1 to TRBJ2-2; 8 nucleotides match TRBD1. CDR3 length equals 16 residues. CDR1 is KGHDR, CDR2 SFDVKD, per germline. The CDR3 region is CATSDFRDRGGGELFF. CDR3 bases: TGTGCCACCAGTGATTTTAGAGACAGGGGAGGCGGGGAGCTTTTTTTT.